The 20 T cell receptor beta chains reported below all come from one sample, sequenced in a study of response to subunit inactivated influenza vaccine. TCRdb itself ran the RT-PCR reads through MiXCR, one entry per CDR3 protein. The table shows hundreds of thousands of distinct CDR3 sequences, with approximately 23% occurring only once. This specimen consisted of PBMCs from blood, obtained roughly 20 months after vaccination. All receptors derive from a man aged 45 to 75 who received an inactivated influenza vaccine.

CDR3 protein: CASSPDRGSGYTF. CDR3 nucleotide sequence: TGCGCCAGCAGCCCAGACAGGGGGAGCGGCTACACCTTC. The chain links TRBV5-1 to TRBJ1-2, with 9 bases that match TRBD1. The CDR3 is made up of 13 amino acids. V gave up 4 bases and J gave up 8 bases; unmatched junction bases: 6. Germline CDR1 SGHRS, CDR2 YFSETQ.

The chain uses TRBV6-2 or TRBV6-3 and TRBJ2-3; D remains ambiguous. CDR1 is MNHEY, CDR2 SVGEGT, per germline. The V gene lost 7 bases and the J gene lost 6 bases, with 8 bases spanning the gap. This CDR3 contains 11 residues. CDR3 protein: CASKVTDTQYF. In DNA form, the CDR3 reads TGTGCCAGCAAGGTCACGGATACGCAGTATTTT.

The gene calls are TRBV27 and TRBJ1-4, with D unresolved. V was cut by 4 bases and J by 6 bases, with 15 bases left in between. Per the germline V gene, CDR1 is MNHEY and CDR2 is SMNVEV (reference sequence). The CDR3 length is 15 residues. The CDR3 here is CASSSTSSWDEKLFF. In DNA, the CDR3 is TGTGCCAGCAGTTCAACGTCCTCGTGGGATGAAAAACTGTTTTTT.

This clonotype was detected a few times. The chain recombines TRBV20-1 with TRBJ1-4; possibly TRBD1 for D (5 bases). Trimming shortened V by 4 bases and J by 3 bases, and 15 bases separated the two germline ends. This CDR3 region has 15 residues. The germline V gene encodes CDR1 DFQATT and CDR2 SNEGSKA (reference sequence). CDR3 in DNA: TGCAGTGCTAAGGAAGGTTTGGGACCTAATGAAAAACTGTTTTTT. Translated: CSAKEGLGPNEKLFF.

The chain joins TRBV20-1 to TRBJ2-2; D is uncertain. This CDR3 is built from 11 residues. The V and J ends lost 5 bases and 7 bases respectively, with 8 bases between them. The germline V gene has CDR1 DFQATT and CDR2 SNEGSKA (reference sequence). The CDR3 sequence: CSAQHGGELFF. The CDR3 DNA is TGCAGTGCTCAGCATGGCGGGGAGCTGTTTTTT.

This chain links TRBV7-7 with TRBJ2-1; 10 bases are shared with TRBD1. CDR3 length equals 15 residues. V dropped 4 bases and J dropped 8; count of bases not matched to a gene: 8. The germline V gene has CDR1 SSHAT and CDR2 FNYEAQ (reference sequence). This chain's CDR3 is CASSSRTGGVDEQFF. The CDR3, as DNA: TGTGCCAGCAGCTCTCGGACAGGGGGTGTCGATGAGCAGTTCTTC.

This clonotype was counted many times. As DNA, the CDR3 is TGCAGTGCTAGAGAAGAGGGGACGACGACCTACAATGAGCAGTTCTTC. Its translation is CSAREEGTTTYNEQFF. The V call is TRBV20-1, the J call TRBJ2-1; the D call may be TRBD1 or TRBD2 (5 bases each). The V gene lost 0 bases and the J gene lost 2 bases, with 14 bases spanning the gap. The CDR3 has 16 amino acids. The germline V gene has CDR1 DFQATT and CDR2 SNEGSKA (reference sequence).

This clonotype appeared a few times. The chain joins TRBV7-2 to TRBJ2-7, with 9 nucleotides matching TRBD2. Germline V gene data show CDR1 as SGHTA and CDR2 as FQGNSA. The CDR3 covers 15 residues. V lost 5 bases and J lost 4; bases outside the gene matches: 9. CDR3 DNA: TGTGCCAGCAGCCCCACTAGCGGGCTTACGTACGAGCAGTACTTC. This sequence encodes CASSPTSGLTYEQYF.

This CDR3 reads CSVTRDFPYF. The CDR3 nucleotides read TGCAGCGTTACCCGGGACTTCCCCTACTTC. This sequence joins TRBV29-1 and TRBJ2-5; D may be TRBD2 (6 bases). The CDR3 runs to 10 residues. The germline CDR1 and CDR2 sequences are SQVTM and ANQGSEA. Trimming stripped 5 bases from V and 14 bases from J, with 15 bases between.

The chain uses TRBV14 and TRBJ2-2; 7 bases align to TRBD1. J gave up 6 bases and V 4 bases, and 11 bases lay outside the gene matches. This CDR3 has 16 amino acids. The germline V gene encodes CDR1 SGHDN and CDR2 FVKESK. CDR3 bases: TGTGCCAGCAGCCGGAATCGAGGGGGCGGTTCCGGGGAGCTGTTTTTT. This gives the protein CASSRNRGGGSGELFF.

The table lists this clonotype with many counts. The chain has TRBV18 and TRBJ1-2, with 7 bases fitting TRBD1. The CDR3 runs 13 residues. Germline lookup yields CDR1 KGHSH and CDR2 LQKENI. The trim removed 3 bases at V and 3 bases at J, leaving 1 base unmatched. The CDR3 is CASSPGTDYGYTF. The CDR3 DNA reads TGTGCCAGCTCACCGGGGACAGACTATGGCTACACCTTC.

As regards this clonotype: The junction departs from the called germline gene at one end, perhaps through a read error. V is TRBV3-1 and J is TRBJ1-3; D is unclear. Germline values: CDR1 LGHDT, CDR2 YNNKEL (reference sequence). The CDR3 consists of 15 residues. The CDR3 loop reads CASSKEVSSGNTIYF. DNA of the CDR3: TGTGCCAGCAGCAAAGAGGTGAGCTCTGGAAACACCATATATTTT.

This clonotype was seen a few times. J is TRBJ1-4 and V is TRBV3-1; D remains unclear. Germline loops: CDR1 LGHDT, CDR2 YNNKEL (reference sequence). Trimming shortened V by 0 bases and J by 11 bases, and 13 bases separated the two germline ends. This CDR3 has 14 residues. CDR3 residues: CASSQELALGKLFF. DNA for the CDR3: TGTGCCAGCAGCCAAGAACTGGCCTTGGGGAAACTGTTTTTT.

The V gene is TRBV12-3 or TRBV12-4, the J gene TRBJ2-5; 7 nucleotides match TRBD2. The trim removed 1 base at V and 5 bases at J, leaving 4 bases unmatched. CDR3 length: 14 amino acids. CDR3 sequence reads: CASSLGSGDETQYF. CDR3 DNA: TGTGCCAGCAGTTTAGGAAGCGGGGATGAGACCCAGTACTTC.

Comment on this clonotype: Germline and junction disagree at one end, which may indicate a read error. The CDR3 bases are TGTGCCAGCAGTTTATCGAGGGGGCGGTGTGCCTTC. Its protein is CASSLSRGRCAF. The chain combines TRBV12-3 or TRBV12-4 with TRBJ1-2; 7 bases fit TRBD1. This CDR3 is 12 amino acids long.

The CDR3 DNA reads TGTGCCAGCAGCGACTTACTCAAAAGCCATTCACCCCTCCACTTT. This encodes CASSDLLKSHSPLHF. The chain has TRBV6-1 and TRBJ1-6, with unresolved D. The CDR3 covers 15 residues. V dropped 6 bases and J dropped 8 bases, with 17 bases sitting between them. The V gene's germline CDR1 is MNHNS and CDR2 SASEGT.

The V call is TRBV5-4, the J call TRBJ2-1; the match to TRBD2 covers 7 bases. The CDR3 has 15 residues. Germline V gives CDR1 SGHNT, CDR2 YYREEE (reference sequence). The trim removed 1 base at V and 3 bases at J, leaving 4 bases unmatched. DNA for the CDR3: TGTGCCAGCAGCTTGATAAGCGGGGACTACAATGAGCAGTTCTTC. Translation: CASSLISGDYNEQFF. Full variable domain (rest looked up from reference TRBV5-4 and TRBJ2-1): ETGVTQSPTHLIKTRGQQVTLRCSSQSGHNTVSWYQQALGQGPQFIFQYYREEENGRGNFPPRFSGLQFPNYSSELNVNALELDDSALYLCASSLISGDYNEQFFGPGTRLTVL.

The chain uses TRBV7-2 and TRBJ1-5, with D hard to call. Germline lookup yields CDR1 SGHTA and CDR2 FQGNSA. Trimming cost V 6 bases and J 4 bases, with 10 bases left between them. CDR3 size: 13 residues. The CDR3, as DNA: TGTGCCAGCAGTAGGGTGGGGAATCAGCCCCAGCATTTT. This gives the protein CASSRVGNQPQHF.

The V call is TRBV10-3, the J call TRBJ2-1; a weak D match, TRBD1 (5 bases). The V end lost 5 bases, the J end lost 1 base, and 12 bases lay between the germline ends. The germline gives CDR1 ENHRY, CDR2 SYGVKD. The CDR3 is made up of 15 amino acids. This chain's CDR3 is CAISRRQNSYNEQFF. The CDR3 DNA reads as TGTGCCATCAGTCGTCGACAGAATTCCTACAATGAGCAGTTCTTC.

V and J are TRBV29-1 and TRBJ2-1; no clear D. V was clipped by 5 bases and J by 8 bases, with 13 bases between them. This CDR3 has 12 amino acids. Germline V gene lookup returns CDR1 SQVTM and CDR2 ANQGSEA. The CDR3 coding sequence is TGCAGCGTTAAGCATCCGTTGGATGAGCAGTTCTTC. Translated: CSVKHPLDEQFF.